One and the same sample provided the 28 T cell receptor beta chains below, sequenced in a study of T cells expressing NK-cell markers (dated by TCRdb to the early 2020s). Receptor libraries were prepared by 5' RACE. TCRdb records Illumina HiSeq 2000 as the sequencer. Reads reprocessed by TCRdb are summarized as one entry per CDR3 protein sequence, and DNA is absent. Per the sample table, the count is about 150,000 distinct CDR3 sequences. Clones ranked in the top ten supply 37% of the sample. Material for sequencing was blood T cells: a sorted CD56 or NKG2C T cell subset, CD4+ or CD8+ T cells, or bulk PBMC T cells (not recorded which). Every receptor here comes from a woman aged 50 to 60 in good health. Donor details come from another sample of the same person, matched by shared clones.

CDR3 residues: CASKKRLAVVDTQYF. The rearrangement links TRBV6-6 to TRBJ2-3; TCRdb's D call, TRBD2, is unchecked because there is no DNA. The V gene's germline CDR1 is MNHNY and CDR2 SVGAGI (reference sequence). This CDR3 comprises 15 residues.

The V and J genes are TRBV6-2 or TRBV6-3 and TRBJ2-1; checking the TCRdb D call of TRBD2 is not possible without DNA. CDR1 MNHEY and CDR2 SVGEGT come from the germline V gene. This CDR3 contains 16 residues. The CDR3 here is CASSYRSGIGANEQFF.

Here the CDR3 reads CASWDRENTEAFF. The chain carries TRBV2 and TRBJ1-1; as DNA is missing, the TRBD1 call by TCRdb cannot be tested. The CDR3 has 13 residues. CDR1 is SNHLY, CDR2 FYNNEI, per germline.

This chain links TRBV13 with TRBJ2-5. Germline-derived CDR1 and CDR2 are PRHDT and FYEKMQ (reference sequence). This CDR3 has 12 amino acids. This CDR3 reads CASSVAWETQYF.

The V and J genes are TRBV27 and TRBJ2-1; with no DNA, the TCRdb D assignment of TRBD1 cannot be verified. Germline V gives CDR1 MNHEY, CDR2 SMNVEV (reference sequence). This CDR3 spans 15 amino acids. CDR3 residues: CASSLLGGLYNEQFF.

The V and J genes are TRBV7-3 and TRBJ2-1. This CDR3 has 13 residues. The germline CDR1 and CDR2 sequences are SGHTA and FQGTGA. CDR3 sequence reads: CASSLSLWNEQFF.

The CDR3 reads CASSSPGLEYYEQFF. The V and J genes are TRBV19 and TRBJ2-1; TCRdb proposes TRBD2, but this gene call is untestable without DNA. From germline, CDR1 is LNHDA and CDR2 SQIVND (reference sequence). This CDR3 comprises 15 residues.

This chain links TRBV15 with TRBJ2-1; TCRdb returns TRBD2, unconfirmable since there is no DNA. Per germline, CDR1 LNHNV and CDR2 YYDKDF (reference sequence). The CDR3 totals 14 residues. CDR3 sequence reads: CATKGTSDPNEQFF.

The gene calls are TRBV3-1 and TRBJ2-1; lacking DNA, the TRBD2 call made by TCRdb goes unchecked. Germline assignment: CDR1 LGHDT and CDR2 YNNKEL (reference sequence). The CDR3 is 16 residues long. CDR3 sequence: CASSQQGSGWMGEQFF.

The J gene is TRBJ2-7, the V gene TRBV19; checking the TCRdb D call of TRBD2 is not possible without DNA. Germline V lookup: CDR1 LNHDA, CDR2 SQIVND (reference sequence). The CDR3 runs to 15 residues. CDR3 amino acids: CASSGTSGGPHEQYF. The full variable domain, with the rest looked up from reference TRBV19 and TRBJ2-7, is DGGITQSPKYLFRKEGQNVTLSCEQNLNHDAMYWYRQDPGQGLRLIYYSQIVNDFQKGDIAEGYSVSREKKESFPLTVTSAQKNPTAFYLCASSGTSGGPHEQYFGPGTRLTVT.

The CDR3 loop reads CASSPYQGADGEQYF. The V call is TRBV7-9, the J call TRBJ2-7; TCRdb calls TRBD1, which cannot be checked without DNA. This CDR3 has 15 amino acids. Germline V lookup: CDR1 SEHNR, CDR2 FQNEAQ (reference sequence).

CDR3 sequence: CSALAPSTDTQYF. V and J are TRBV29-1 and TRBJ2-3; the TCRdb call, TRBD2, lacks DNA for checking. The CDR3 totals 13 residues. Per germline, CDR1 SQVTM and CDR2 ANQGSEA.

The CDR3 loop is CANHPGQGNTGELFF. This chain links TRBV10-3 with TRBJ2-2; the TCRdb call, TRBD1, lacks DNA for checking. This CDR3 spans 15 amino acids. Germline V gene sequence: CDR1 ENHRY, CDR2 SYGVKD.

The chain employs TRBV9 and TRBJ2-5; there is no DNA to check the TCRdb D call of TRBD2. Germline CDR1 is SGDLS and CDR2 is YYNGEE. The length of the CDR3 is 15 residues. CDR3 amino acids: CASSRGSGYQETQYF.

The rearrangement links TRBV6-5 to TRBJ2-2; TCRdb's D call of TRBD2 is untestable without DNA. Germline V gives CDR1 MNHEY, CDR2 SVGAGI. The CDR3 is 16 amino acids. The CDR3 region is CASRPLAGGSAGELFF.

The CDR3: CASTLIRDRGDEQFF. The rearrangement uses TRBV7-8 and TRBJ2-1; TCRdb reports TRBD1, a call that lacks DNA to check it against. The CDR3 consists of 15 residues. Germline values: CDR1 SGHVS, CDR2 FQNEAQ. Combining the CDR3 with reference TRBV7-8 and TRBJ2-1 gives the whole variable domain GAGVSQSPRYKVAKRGQDVALRCDPISGHVSLFWYQQALGQGPEFLTYFQNEAQLDKSGLPSDRFFAERPEGSVSTLKIQRTQQEDSAVYLCASTLIRDRGDEQFFGPGTRLTVL.

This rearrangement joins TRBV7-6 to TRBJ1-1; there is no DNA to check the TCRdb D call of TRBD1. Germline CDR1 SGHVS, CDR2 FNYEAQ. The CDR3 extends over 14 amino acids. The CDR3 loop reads CASSAGTGDTEAFF.

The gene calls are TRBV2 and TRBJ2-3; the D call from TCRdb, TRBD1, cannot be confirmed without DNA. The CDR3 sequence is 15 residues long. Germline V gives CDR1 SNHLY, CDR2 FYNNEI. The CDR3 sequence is CASIQDRGETDTQYF.

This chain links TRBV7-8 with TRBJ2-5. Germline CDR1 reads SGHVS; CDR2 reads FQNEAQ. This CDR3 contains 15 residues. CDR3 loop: CASSPGEWPQETQYF.

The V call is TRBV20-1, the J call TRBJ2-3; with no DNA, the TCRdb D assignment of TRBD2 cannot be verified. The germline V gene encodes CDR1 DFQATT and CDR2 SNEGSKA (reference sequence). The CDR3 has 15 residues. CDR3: CSASKGRRGTDTQYF.

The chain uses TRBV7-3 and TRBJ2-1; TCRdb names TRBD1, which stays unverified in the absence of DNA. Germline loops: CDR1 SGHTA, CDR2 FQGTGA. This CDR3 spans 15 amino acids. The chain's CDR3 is CASSGRTGVFNEQFF. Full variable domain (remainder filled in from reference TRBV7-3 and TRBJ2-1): GAGVSQTPSNKVTEKGKYVELRCDPISGHTALYWYRQSLGQGPEFLIYFQGTGAADDSGLPNDRFFAVRPEGSVSTLKIQRTERGDSAVYLCASSGRTGVFNEQFFGPGTRLTVL.

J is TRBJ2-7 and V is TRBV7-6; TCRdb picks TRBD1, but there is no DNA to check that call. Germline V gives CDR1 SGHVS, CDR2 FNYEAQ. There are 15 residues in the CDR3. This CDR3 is CASRLGQGASYEQYF.

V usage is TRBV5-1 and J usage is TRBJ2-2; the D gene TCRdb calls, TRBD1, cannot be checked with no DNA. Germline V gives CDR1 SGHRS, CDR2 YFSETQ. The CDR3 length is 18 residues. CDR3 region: CASSLPNRGGRGTGELFF.

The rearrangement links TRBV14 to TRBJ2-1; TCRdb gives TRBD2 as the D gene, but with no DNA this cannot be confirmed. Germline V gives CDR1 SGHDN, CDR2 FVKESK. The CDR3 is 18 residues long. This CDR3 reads CASSQVSLAGGPAYEQFF. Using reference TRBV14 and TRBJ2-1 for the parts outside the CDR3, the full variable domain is EAGVTQFPSHSVIEKGQTVTLRCDPISGHDNLYWYRRVMGKEIKFLLHFVKESKQDESGMPNNRFLAERTGGTYSTLKVQPAELEDSGVYFCASSQVSLAGGPAYEQFFGPGTRLTVL.

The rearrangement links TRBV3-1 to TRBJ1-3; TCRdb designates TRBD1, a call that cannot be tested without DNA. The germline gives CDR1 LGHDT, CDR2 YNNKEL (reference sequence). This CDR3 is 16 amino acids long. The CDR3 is CASSQNGFDSRNTIYF.

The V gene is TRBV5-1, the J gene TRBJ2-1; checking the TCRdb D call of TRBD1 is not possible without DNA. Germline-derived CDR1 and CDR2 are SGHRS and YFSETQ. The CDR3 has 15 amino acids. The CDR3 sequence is CASSPGANLWNEQFF.

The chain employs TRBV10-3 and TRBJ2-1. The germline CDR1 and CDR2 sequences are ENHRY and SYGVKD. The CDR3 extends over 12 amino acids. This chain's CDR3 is CAIRSGYNEQFF.

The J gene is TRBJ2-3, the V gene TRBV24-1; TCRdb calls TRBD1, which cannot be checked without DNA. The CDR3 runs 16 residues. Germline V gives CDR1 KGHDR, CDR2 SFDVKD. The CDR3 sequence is CATSDDRGESTDTQYF.